Given below is one T cell receptor beta chain in context. This clonotype was picked up a small number of times. Its antigen target is currently unknown. No per-base quality is available; no much larger clone lies one base away. These data belong to a study of T-cell memory formation after mild COVID-19 (dated by TCRdb to about 2021). Turning to the overall study: TCR sequence clusters from the two donors were largely donor specific. In a couple of donors, T-cell clones that expanded and contracted after mild COVID-19 were tracked by sequencing TCRalpha and TCRbeta repertoires over time. The cohort was made up of two young adult volunteers, one female and one male, who were previously healthy.

Ficoll-Paque density gradient centrifugation was used to isolate PBMCs. The sequencer listed for this sample is Illumina NovaSeq 6000. TCRalpha and TCRbeta cDNA libraries were constructed by 5'RACE with constant-segment primers, with sample barcodes and unique molecular identifiers being introduced. Trizol reagent was used to extract RNA from every sample. The libraries were amplified in two PCR steps, and the second step added a second sample barcode and Illumina TruSeq adapters. Sequencing of the libraries was done on an Illumina NovaSeq, producing 2 x 150 bp paired-end reads. Regarding the original processing steps: The reads were demultiplexed and collapsed into UMI-guided consensus sequences using migec v1.2.7. With mixcr v2.1.11, UMI consensuses were aligned to TRA and TRB V and J templates and assembled into clonotypes. A clonotype was counted as expanded or contracted only when both edgeR and NoisET called the clonotype significant, with the noise models trained on biological replicates. For edgeR calls, a false discovery rate-adjusted p below 0.01 and a log2 fold-change threshold of 1 were applied. As an exploratory analysis of dynamics, max-normalized trajectories of the 1000 most abundant clonotypes were examined by PCA with hierarchical clustering. Separately sequenced CD4+ and CD8+ repertoires were used to assign a CD4 or CD8 phenotype to each responding clone. TCRdb handled the public reads itself, with Q25 trimming in fastp and clone calling in MiXCR, and kept productive beta chains. Each record represents a unique CDR3 protein, reported with the most common genes and DNA among its rows. The V and J calls and clone size are TCRdb's, not the authors'. Present in this sample are roughly 130,000 distinct CDR3 sequences, approximately 6.3% of which were seen just once. The ten largest account for 2% to 2.5% of the sample.

General study outcomes and caveats: SARS-CoV-2 specificity of the second-wave clones peaking on day 37 was not confirmed. Clones that contracted from day 15 to 85 showed balanced CD4/CD8 phenotypes, whereas a second wave of clones that expanded from day 15 to 37 leaned towards CD4+. Some responding clones were detected in pre-infection memory, which suggested that pre-existing cross-reactive memory T cells had joined the SARS-CoV-2 response. Contracting CD4+ clones appeared mostly in the CM and EM memory subsets, whereas CD8+ clones were enriched in EMRA. The study included only a couple of mild cases, and larger cohorts that include severe cases with pre-infection samples were judged to be necessary.

The germline V gene gives CDR1 as SGHTA and CDR2 as FQGNSA. The V end gives up 2 bases and the J end 6 bases, leaving 5 bases in the junction not matched to a gene. Measured from the cysteine to the phenylalanine, the CDR3 is 14 residues long. The retained sequence is limited to the CDR3, 42 bases, with the frame set at the first base. The receptor's source is an adult woman who had mild COVID-19 (a few samples of this study predate the infection). The sample titles of this study are shuffled in the database, so cell type and time point are left out; the donor was told from shared clones. The V gene is TRBV7-2 and the J gene is TRBJ2-7, with 9 bases aligning to TRBD1. Sample: PBMCs or a T cell subset sorted from them (not recorded which). In nucleotide form, the sequence is TGTGCCAGCAGCTTACGGGGACAGGGTAGCGAGCAGTACTTC. It translates as CASSLRGQGSEQYF.